One and the same sample provided the 28 T cell receptor beta chains below, sequenced in a study of response to subunit inactivated influenza vaccine. Via MiXCR, TCRdb re-called the RT-PCR reads, giving one row per CDR3 protein. This table has about 780,000 distinct CDR3 sequences, approximately 17% appearing once. The sample was PBMCs from blood, taken 4 to 6 days after vaccination. The receptors were gathered from a middle-aged man who received an inactivated influenza vaccine.

The chain uses TRBV3-1 and TRBJ2-3; D uncertain. Germline V gives CDR1 LGHDT, CDR2 YNNKEL (reference sequence). The CDR3 is 18 residues long. The V gene lost 0 bases and the J gene lost 1 base, with 17 bases spanning the gap. CDR3 sequence: CASSQDPLASSGTDTQYF. The CDR3 DNA follows: TGTGCCAGCAGCCAAGACCCCTTAGCCTCTTCGGGCACAGATACGCAGTATTTT.

This chain joins TRBV6-1 and TRBJ2-7, with 9 bases fitting TRBD1. The CDR3 runs to 15 residues. Germline trimming cut 6 bases from V and 1 base from J; bases unmatched to any gene: 7. The germline V gene has CDR1 MNHNS and CDR2 SASEGT. The CDR3 region is CASREGQGFSYEQYF. For the CDR3, the DNA is TGTGCCAGCAGGGAGGGACAGGGATTTTCCTACGAGCAGTACTTC.

The J gene is TRBJ2-5, the V gene TRBV2; D not certain. V lost 2 bases, J lost 2 bases, and 15 bases lay in between. CDR3 length: 16 amino acids. CDR1 is SNHLY and CDR2 is FYNNEI in the germline V gene. The CDR3: CASSESYLTDQETQYF. The CDR3 coding sequence is TGTGCCAGCAGTGAATCTTATTTGACGGATCAAGAGACCCAGTACTTC. Drawing the rest from reference TRBV2 and TRBJ2-5, the complete variable domain is EPEVTQTPSHQVTQMGQEVILRCVPISNHLYFYWYRQILGQKVEFLVSFYNNEISEKSEIFDDQFSVERPDGSNFTLKIRSTKLEDSAMYFCASSESYLTDQETQYFGPGTRLLVL.

This clonotype was recorded many times. This chain links TRBV2 with TRBJ1-5; 9 nucleotides agree with TRBD1. Germline CDR1 reads SNHLY; CDR2 reads FYNNEI. This CDR3 comprises 13 residues. V shed 8 bases and J 2 bases; nucleotides not matched to a gene: 1. The CDR3 loop reads CASRDRGNQPQHF. In DNA, the CDR3 is TGTGCCAGCCGGGACAGGGGCAATCAGCCCCAGCATTTT.

In DNA form, the CDR3 reads TGTGCCAGCAGTTACTCTAGCGGGGTCCCGGGCATTAGTTACAATGAGCAGTTCTTC. Protein sequence: CASSYSSGVPGISYNEQFF. This chain links TRBV6-5 with TRBJ2-1; 8 bases map to TRBD2. This CDR3 spans 19 amino acids. Per the germline V gene, CDR1 is MNHEY and CDR2 is SVGAGI. J was trimmed by 4 bases and V by 0 bases; bases with no gene match: 14.

In its sample, this clonotype was seen once. This chain connects TRBV20-1 to TRBJ2-3; D ambiguous. V shed 6 bases and J shed 4 bases, with 14 bases lying between them. This CDR3 spans 13 amino acids. Germline values: CDR1 DFQATT, CDR2 SNEGSKA (reference sequence). The CDR3 spells CSANRWGSDTQYF. The CDR3 nucleotides read TGCAGTGCGAATCGGTGGGGTTCAGATACGCAGTATTTT.

This clonotype occurred a few times. V and J are TRBV20-1 and TRBJ2-5; tentatively, D is TRBD1 (6 bases). The V and J ends lost 5 bases and 7 bases respectively, with 20 bases between them. From germline, CDR1 is DFQATT and CDR2 SNEGSKA (reference sequence). The CDR3 length is 14 residues. CDR3 DNA: TGCAGTGCTCCCAGGGGACGGCCCCAGGGGACCCAGTACTTC. Protein product: CSAPRGRPQGTQYF.

The sample holds a few counts of this clonotype. The chain links TRBV4-1 to TRBJ2-5, with D perhaps matching TRBD1 (6 bases). Germline V lookup: CDR1 MGHRA, CDR2 YSYEKL. This CDR3 has 19 residues. V was cut by 0 bases and J by 4 bases, with 24 bases left in between. Here the CDR3 DNA reads TGCGCCAGCAGCCAAGACCAAATACCCGGGACACCGCTTGGAGAGACCCAGTACTTC. Translation: CASSQDQIPGTPLGETQYF.

This clonotype was seen only a few times. The chain couples TRBV6-1 to TRBJ1-6; D uncertain. The V gene lost 4 bases and the J gene lost 9 bases, with 19 bases spanning the gap. The CDR3 has 16 residues. Germline V gene data show CDR1 as MNHNS and CDR2 as SASEGT. For the CDR3, the DNA is TGTGCCAGCAGTGCCCTAGGCCTCCGTTTTACTTCACCCCTCCACTTT. Translation gives CASSALGLRFTSPLHF.

This rearrangement joins TRBV4-3 to TRBJ1-2; D remains unclear. Germline V CDR1 and CDR2: LGHNA, YSLEER. The CDR3 spans 15 residues. Between the trimmed V and J ends, which lost 0 bases and 1 base, there was a span of 9 bases. The CDR3 loop is CASSQDPTSNYGYTF. The CDR3 coding sequence is TGCGCCAGCAGCCAAGATCCTACGAGTAACTATGGCTACACCTTC.

This clonotype was picked up a small number of times. The gene calls are TRBV4-3 and TRBJ1-4; TRBD1 matches 9 bases. The germline V gene has CDR1 LGHNA and CDR2 YSLEER. The ends lost 4 bases at V and 7 bases at J; junction bases unmatched: 7. The CDR3 loop spans 15 amino acids. This CDR3 is CASSPGRDRAEKLFF. In nucleotides, the CDR3 is TGCGCCAGCAGCCCCGGGCGGGACAGGGCTGAAAAACTGTTTTTT.

The V call is TRBV6-5, the J call TRBJ1-4; D gene unclear. The CDR3 extends over 15 amino acids. The ends were cut back, 0 bases at V and 8 bases at J, with 13 bases in the middle. Germline CDR1 MNHEY, CDR2 SVGAGI. The DNA for the CDR3 is TGTGCCAGCAGTTACTCATCGGTTAACCCGGAAAAACTGTTTTTT. Amino acid sequence: CASSYSSVNPEKLFF.

The CDR3 spells CSASRALSNQPQHF. Written as DNA, the CDR3 is TGCAGTGCTAGTCGGGCCCTGAGCAATCAGCCCCAGCATTTT. V is TRBV20-1 and J is TRBJ1-5; D not resolved. Germline-derived CDR1 and CDR2 are DFQATT and SNEGSKA (reference sequence). Trimming removed 3 bases at V and 1 base at J, with 10 bases between. This CDR3 comprises 14 residues.

This clonotype was counted only a few times. The genes are TRBV20-1 and TRBJ2-7, with a tentative D call TRBD2 (6 bases). Between the trimmed V and J ends, which lost 4 bases and 2 bases, there was a span of 15 bases. Germline lookup yields CDR1 DFQATT and CDR2 SNEGSKA (reference sequence). This CDR3 is 14 amino acids long. CDR3 sequence: CSATPRGGAYEQYF. CDR3 in DNA: TGCAGTGCTACGCCCCGCGGCGGGGCCTACGAGCAGTACTTC.

This clonotype was seen only a few times. The V and J genes are TRBV20-1 and TRBJ1-3; 9 nucleotides line up with TRBD1. Per the germline V gene, CDR1 is DFQATT and CDR2 is SNEGSKA (reference sequence). The CDR3 is 14 residues long. V lost 4 bases to trimming and J lost 9 bases; unmatched junction nucleotides: 10. CDR3 nucleotides: TGCAGTGCTACCGAGGGGACAGGGAAAGGCACCATATATTTT. Its protein is CSATEGTGKGTIYF.

The V call is TRBV7-9, the J call TRBJ2-5; D is perhaps TRBD1 (6 bases). V was trimmed by 4 bases and J by 1 base, leaving 13 bases between them. The length of the CDR3 is 15 residues. Germline assignment: CDR1 SEHNR and CDR2 FQNEAQ (reference sequence). CDR3 loop: CASSWGPISQETQYF. The CDR3 DNA reads as TGTGCCAGCAGCTGGGGGCCAATCTCCCAAGAGACCCAGTACTTC.

The chain is built from TRBV3-1 and TRBJ2-7; tentative D call: TRBD1 (5 bases). The length of the CDR3 is 13 residues. The ends were cut back, 1 base at V and 9 bases at J, with 13 bases in the middle. CDR1 and CDR2 from the germline V gene are LGHDT and YNNKEL (reference sequence). In nucleotides, the CDR3 is TGTGCCAGCAGCCAAGTTGGGGCCGGACGGCAGTACTTC. Its protein is CASSQVGAGRQYF.

The chain recombines TRBV4-3 with TRBJ2-7; 8 bases agree with TRBD2. Germline V gene lookup returns CDR1 LGHNA and CDR2 YSLEER. The CDR3 sequence is 15 residues long. V dropped 1 base and J dropped 2; count of bases not matched to a gene: 4. The CDR3 DNA sequence: TGCGCCAGCAGCCAAGGGGGGACTAGAGCCTACGAGCAGTACTTC. It codes for CASSQGGTRAYEQYF.

The sample holds a few counts of this clonotype. The chain is built from TRBV4-3 and TRBJ2-1; 14 bases match TRBD2. The germline gives CDR1 LGHNA, CDR2 YSLEER. The ends lost 1 base at V and 15 bases at J; junction bases unmatched: 2. The CDR3 has 13 amino acids. The CDR3 DNA sequence: TGCGCCAGCAGCCAAGGACTAGCGGGGGGGCTGTTCTTC. This sequence encodes CASSQGLAGGLFF.

This clonotype has just a few counts. The chain is built from TRBV20-1 and TRBJ2-7, with 8 bases fitting TRBD2. CDR1 and CDR2 (germline): DFQATT, SNEGSKA (reference sequence). J was trimmed by 2 bases and V by 4 bases; bases with no gene match: 4. This CDR3 comprises 13 residues. Here the CDR3 DNA reads TGCAGTGCTACGGGACTAGGGACCTACGAGCAGTACTTC. The encoded protein is CSATGLGTYEQYF.

This clonotype was recorded many times. The chain uses TRBV7-9 and TRBJ1-2, with D unresolved. Trimming took 1 base from V and 2 from J, leaving 8 bases between them. Germline CDR1 SEHNR, CDR2 FQNEAQ (reference sequence). The CDR3 sequence is 14 residues long. Here the CDR3 reads CASSLGRGNYGYTF. CDR3 coding DNA: TGTGCCAGCAGCTTAGGACGGGGAAACTATGGCTACACCTTC.

This clonotype showed up just a few times. This rearrangement joins TRBV12-3 or TRBV12-4 to TRBJ2-1; D remains ambiguous. V dropped 3 bases and J dropped 5 bases, with 11 bases sitting between them. The CDR3 is 14 amino acids. CDR3 sequence (DNA): TGTGCCAGCAGTTTTGCACCGGGTAACAATGAGCAGTTCTTC. Protein sequence: CASSFAPGNNEQFF.

This clonotype has more than one count but fewer than ten. The chain employs TRBV5-5 and TRBJ2-3; TRBD1 matches at 7 bases. The junction had 12 bases not matched to a gene; V was cut back by 4 bases and J by 4 bases. Germline values: CDR1 SGHKS, CDR2 YYEKEE (reference sequence). The CDR3 consists of 16 residues. The CDR3 bases are TGTGCCAGCAGCACCGGACAGGCGATCAGGGCAGATACGCAGTATTTT. It encodes CASSTGQAIRADTQYF.

The J gene is TRBJ2-1, the V gene TRBV7-9, with D perhaps assigned TRBD1 or TRBD2 (5 bases each). Germline V gene lookup returns CDR1 SEHNR and CDR2 FQNEAQ (reference sequence). This CDR3 is 14 amino acids long. Trimming removed 6 bases from V and 8 bases from J, with 17 bases in between. As DNA, the CDR3 is TGTGCCAGCAGGCGAACCGGGACCGTCTATGAGCAGTTCTTC. This encodes CASRRTGTVYEQFF.

This clonotype was observed a handful of times. V is TRBV27 and J is TRBJ2-1; D perhaps matches TRBD1 (6 bases). The V and J ends lost 6 bases and 4 bases respectively, with 16 bases between them. The CDR3 spans 15 residues. Per germline, CDR1 MNHEY and CDR2 SMNVEV (reference sequence). CDR3 sequence: CASSTGTPPYNEQFF. CDR3 DNA: TGTGCCAGCAGCACCGGGACACCACCTTACAATGAGCAGTTCTTC.

This clonotype was recorded at least ten times. The genes are TRBV7-2 and TRBJ2-7, with TRBD1 matching 9 bases. J gave up 2 bases and V 1 base, and 0 bases lay outside the gene matches. This CDR3 has 14 residues. Per the germline V gene, CDR1 is SGHTA and CDR2 is FQGNSA. Here the CDR3 DNA reads TGTGCCAGCAGCTTAGACAGGGGGCCCTACGAGCAGTACTTC. Amino acid sequence: CASSLDRGPYEQYF.

As regards this clonotype: A junction end diverges from the germline sequence, so it may reflect a read error. This chain links TRBV6-2 or TRBV6-3 with TRBJ2-7; no reliable D call. Germline V CDR1 and CDR2: MNHEY, SVGEGT. The CDR3 extends over 13 amino acids. CDR3 nucleotide sequence: TGTGCCGGCAGTTCCATGTACCCCTACGAGCAGTACTTC. Protein product: CAGSSMYPYEQYF.

There are a few counts of this clonotype. V and J are TRBV5-1 and TRBJ2-3; D might be TRBD2 (6 bases). V was pared by 2 bases and J by 1 base, with 14 bases between. The germline CDR1 and CDR2 sequences are SGHRS and YFSETQ. The CDR3 contains 16 residues. The CDR3 coding sequence is TGCGCCAGCAGCTTTACGACCGGGGGAGGCACAGATACGCAGTATTTT. Encoded protein: CASSFTTGGGTDTQYF. Together with reference TRBV5-1 and TRBJ2-3, the CDR3 gives the full variable domain: KAGVTQTPRYLIKTRGQQVTLSCSPISGHRSVSWYQQTPGQGLQFLFEYFSETQRNKGNFPGRFSGRQFSNSRSEMNVSTLELGDSALYLCASSFTTGGGTDTQYFGPGTRLTVL.